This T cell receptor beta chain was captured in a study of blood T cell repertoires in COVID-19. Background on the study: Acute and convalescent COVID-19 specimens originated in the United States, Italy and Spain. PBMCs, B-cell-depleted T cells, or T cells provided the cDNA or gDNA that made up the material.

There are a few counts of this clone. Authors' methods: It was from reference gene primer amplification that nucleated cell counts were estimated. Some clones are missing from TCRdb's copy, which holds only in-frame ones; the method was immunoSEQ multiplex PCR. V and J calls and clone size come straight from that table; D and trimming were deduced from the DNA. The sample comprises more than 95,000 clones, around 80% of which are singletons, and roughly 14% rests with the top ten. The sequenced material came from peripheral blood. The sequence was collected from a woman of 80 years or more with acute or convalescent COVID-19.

DNA of the CDR3: TGCGCCAGCAGACGTAACAGTTTCTCCTACGAGCAGTACGTC. Residues: CASRRNSFSYEQYV. The chain has TRBV5-1 and TRBJ2-7; D ambiguous. Trimming took 5 bases from V and 0 from J, leaving 12 bases between them. The length of the CDR3 is 14 residues. Germline CDR1 reads SGHRS; CDR2 reads YFSETQ.